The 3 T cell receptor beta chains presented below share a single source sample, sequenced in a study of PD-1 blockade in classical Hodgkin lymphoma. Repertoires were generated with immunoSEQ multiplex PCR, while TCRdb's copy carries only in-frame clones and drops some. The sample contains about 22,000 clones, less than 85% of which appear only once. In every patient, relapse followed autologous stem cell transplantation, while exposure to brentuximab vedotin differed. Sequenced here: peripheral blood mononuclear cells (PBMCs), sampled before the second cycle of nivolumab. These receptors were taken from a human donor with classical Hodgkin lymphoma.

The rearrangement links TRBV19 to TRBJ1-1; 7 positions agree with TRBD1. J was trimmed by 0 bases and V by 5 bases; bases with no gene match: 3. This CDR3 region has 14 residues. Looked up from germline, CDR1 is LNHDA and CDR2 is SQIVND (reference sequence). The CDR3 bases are TGTGCCAGTAGTCGACAGGGTATGAACACTGAAGCTTTCTTT. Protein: CASSRQGMNTEAFF.

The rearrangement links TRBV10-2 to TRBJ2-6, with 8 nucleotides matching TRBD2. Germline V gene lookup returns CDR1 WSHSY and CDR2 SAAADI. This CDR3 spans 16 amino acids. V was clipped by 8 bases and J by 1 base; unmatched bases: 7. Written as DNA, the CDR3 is TGCGCCAGCTCAGCGGGAGCCCTATCTGGGGCCAACGTCCTGACTTTC. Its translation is CASSAGALSGANVLTF.

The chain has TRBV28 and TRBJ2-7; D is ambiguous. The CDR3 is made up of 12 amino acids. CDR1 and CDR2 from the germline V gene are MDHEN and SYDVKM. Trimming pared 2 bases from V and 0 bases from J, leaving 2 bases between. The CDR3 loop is CASSLPSYEQYF. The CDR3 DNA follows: TGTGCCAGCAGTTTACCCTCCTACGAGCAGTACTTC.